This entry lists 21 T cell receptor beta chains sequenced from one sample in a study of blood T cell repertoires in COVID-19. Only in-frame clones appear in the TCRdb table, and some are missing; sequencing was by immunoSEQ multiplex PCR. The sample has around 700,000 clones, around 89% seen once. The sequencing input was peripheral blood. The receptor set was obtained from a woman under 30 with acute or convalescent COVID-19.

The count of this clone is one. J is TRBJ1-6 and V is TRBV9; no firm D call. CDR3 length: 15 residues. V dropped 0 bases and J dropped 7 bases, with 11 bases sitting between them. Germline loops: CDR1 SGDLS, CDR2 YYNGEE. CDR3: CASSVALTPNSPLHF. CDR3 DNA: TGTGCCAGCAGCGTAGCTCTGACACCCAATTCACCCCTCCACTTT. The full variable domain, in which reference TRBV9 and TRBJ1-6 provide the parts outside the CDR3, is DSGVTQTPKHLITATGQRVTLRCSPRSGDLSVYWYQQSLDQGLQFLIQYYNGEERAKGNILERFSAQQFPDLHSELNLSSLELGDSALYFCASSVALTPNSPLHFGNGTRLTVT.

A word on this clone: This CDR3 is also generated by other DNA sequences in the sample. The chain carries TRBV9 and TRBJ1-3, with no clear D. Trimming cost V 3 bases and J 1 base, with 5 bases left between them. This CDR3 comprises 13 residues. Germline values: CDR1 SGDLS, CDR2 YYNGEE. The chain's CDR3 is CASSGSSGNTIYF. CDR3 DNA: TGTGCCAGCAGCGGGAGTTCTGGAAACACCATATATTTT.

CDR3 coding DNA: TGTGCCAGCCTTAGGAACACTGAAGCTTTCTTT. It specifies CASLRNTEAFF. The genes are TRBV2 and TRBJ1-1; D uncertain. V lost 8 bases, J lost 1 base, and 5 bases lay in between. This CDR3 is built from 11 residues. Germline V CDR1 and CDR2: SNHLY, FYNNEI.

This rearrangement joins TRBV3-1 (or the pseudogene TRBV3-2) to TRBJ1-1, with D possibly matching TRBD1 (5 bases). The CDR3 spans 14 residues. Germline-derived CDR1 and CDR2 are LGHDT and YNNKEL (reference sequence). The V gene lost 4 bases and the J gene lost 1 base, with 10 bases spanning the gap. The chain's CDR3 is CASSLGGENTEAFF. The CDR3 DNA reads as TGTGCCAGCAGCCTGGGGGGAGAGAACACTGAAGCTTTCTTT.

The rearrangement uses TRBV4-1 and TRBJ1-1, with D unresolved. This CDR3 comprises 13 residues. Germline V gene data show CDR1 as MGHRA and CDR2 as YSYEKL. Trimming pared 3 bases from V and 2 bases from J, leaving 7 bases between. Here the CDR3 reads CASSHQLNTEAFF. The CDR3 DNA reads TGCGCCAGCAGCCACCAACTAAACACTGAAGCTTTCTTT.

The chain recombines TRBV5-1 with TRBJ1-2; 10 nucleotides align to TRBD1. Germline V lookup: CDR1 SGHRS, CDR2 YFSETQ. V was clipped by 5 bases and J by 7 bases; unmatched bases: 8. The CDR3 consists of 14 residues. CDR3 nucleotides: TGCGCCAGCAGTTCCGGGACAGGGGAAGGTGGCTACACCTTC. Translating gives CASSSGTGEGGYTF. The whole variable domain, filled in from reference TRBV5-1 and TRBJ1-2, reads KAGVTQTPRYLIKTRGQQVTLSCSPISGHRSVSWYQQTPGQGLQFLFEYFSETQRNKGNFPGRFSGRQFSNSRSEMNVSTLELGDSALYLCASSSGTGEGGYTFGSGTRLTVV.

The CDR3 region is CASSNGQQRGPLHF. The CDR3 DNA sequence: TGTGCCAGCAGCAACGGACAGCAGCGGGGGCCCCTCCACTTT. The V gene is TRBV9, the J gene TRBJ1-6, with D possibly TRBD1 on 6 matching bases. The ends were cut back, 4 bases at V and 13 bases at J, with 18 bases in the middle. This CDR3 contains 14 residues. CDR1 and CDR2 (germline): SGDLS, YYNGEE.

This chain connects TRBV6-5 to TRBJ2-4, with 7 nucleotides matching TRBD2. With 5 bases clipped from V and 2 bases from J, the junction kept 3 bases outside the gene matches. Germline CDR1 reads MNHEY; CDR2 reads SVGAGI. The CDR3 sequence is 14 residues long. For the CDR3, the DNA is TGTGCCAGCAGTAGGGACTACCCCAAAAACATTCAGTACTTC. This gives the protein CASSRDYPKNIQYF.

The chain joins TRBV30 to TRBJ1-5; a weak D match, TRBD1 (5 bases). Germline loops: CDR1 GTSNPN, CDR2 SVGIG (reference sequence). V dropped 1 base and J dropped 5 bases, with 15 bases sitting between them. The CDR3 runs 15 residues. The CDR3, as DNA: TGTGCCTGGAGTGGAAGACAGACGCCAGATCAGCCCCAGCATTTT. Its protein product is CAWSGRQTPDQPQHF.

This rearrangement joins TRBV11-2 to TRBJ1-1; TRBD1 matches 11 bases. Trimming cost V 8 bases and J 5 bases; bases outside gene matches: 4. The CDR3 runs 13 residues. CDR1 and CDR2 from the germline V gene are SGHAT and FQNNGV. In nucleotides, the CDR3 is TGTGCCAGCTCGGGGACAGGGGGGACTGAAGCTTTCTTT. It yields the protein CASSGTGGTEAFF.

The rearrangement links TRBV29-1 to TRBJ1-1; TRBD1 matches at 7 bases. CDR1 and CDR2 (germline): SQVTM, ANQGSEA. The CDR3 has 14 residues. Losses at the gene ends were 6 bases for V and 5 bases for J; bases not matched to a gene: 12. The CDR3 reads CSVQLRQGRTEAFF. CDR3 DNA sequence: TGCAGCGTCCAACTTAGACAGGGTAGAACTGAAGCTTTCTTT.

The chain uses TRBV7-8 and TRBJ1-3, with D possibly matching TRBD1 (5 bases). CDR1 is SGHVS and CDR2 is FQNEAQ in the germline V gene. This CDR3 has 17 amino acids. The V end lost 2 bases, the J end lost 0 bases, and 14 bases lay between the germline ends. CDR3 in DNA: TGTGCCAGCAGCTTATGGGGCCGAACTCTCTCTGGAAACACCATATATTTT. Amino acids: CASSLWGRTLSGNTIYF.

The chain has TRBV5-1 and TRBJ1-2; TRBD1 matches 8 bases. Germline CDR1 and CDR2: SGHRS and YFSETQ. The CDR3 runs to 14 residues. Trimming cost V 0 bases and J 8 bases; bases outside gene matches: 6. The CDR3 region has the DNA TGCGCCAGCAGCTTGGTTACAGGGGGGATCGGCTACACCTTC. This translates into CASSLVTGGIGYTF.

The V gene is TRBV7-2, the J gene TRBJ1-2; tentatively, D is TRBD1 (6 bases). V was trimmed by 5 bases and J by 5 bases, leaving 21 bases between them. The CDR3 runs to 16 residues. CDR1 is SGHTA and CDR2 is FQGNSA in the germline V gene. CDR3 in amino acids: CASSPIPGTPPYGYTF. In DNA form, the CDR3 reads TGTGCCAGCAGCCCCATTCCCGGGACACCCCCGTATGGCTACACCTTC.

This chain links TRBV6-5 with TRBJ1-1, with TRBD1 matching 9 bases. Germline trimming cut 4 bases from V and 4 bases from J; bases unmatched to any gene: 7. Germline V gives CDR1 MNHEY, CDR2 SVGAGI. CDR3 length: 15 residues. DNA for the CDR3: TGTGCCAGCAGTTCACCTACAGGGGGCGGCACTGAAGCTTTCTTT. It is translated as CASSSPTGGGTEAFF.

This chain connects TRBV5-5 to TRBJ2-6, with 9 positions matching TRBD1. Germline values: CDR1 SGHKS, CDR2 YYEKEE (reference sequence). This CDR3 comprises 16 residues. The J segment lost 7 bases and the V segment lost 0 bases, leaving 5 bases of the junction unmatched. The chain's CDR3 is CASSLGPGQGANVLTF. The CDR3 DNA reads TGTGCCAGCAGCTTGGGGCCGGGACAGGGTGCCAACGTCCTGACTTTC.

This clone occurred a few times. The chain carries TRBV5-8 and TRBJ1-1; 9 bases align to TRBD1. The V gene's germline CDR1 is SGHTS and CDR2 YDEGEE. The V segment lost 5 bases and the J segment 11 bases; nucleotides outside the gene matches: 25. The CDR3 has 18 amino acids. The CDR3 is CASRLAIGTGGIFSGAFF. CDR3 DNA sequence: TGTGCCAGCAGACTCGCTATAGGAACAGGGGGCATCTTCTCTGGGGCTTTCTTT.

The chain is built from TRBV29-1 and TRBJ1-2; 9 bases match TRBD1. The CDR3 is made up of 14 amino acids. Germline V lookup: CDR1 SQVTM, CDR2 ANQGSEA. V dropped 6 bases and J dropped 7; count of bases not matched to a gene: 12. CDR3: CSVDPGQGSGGYTF. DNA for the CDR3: TGCAGCGTAGACCCCGGACAGGGGAGTGGTGGCTACACCTTC.

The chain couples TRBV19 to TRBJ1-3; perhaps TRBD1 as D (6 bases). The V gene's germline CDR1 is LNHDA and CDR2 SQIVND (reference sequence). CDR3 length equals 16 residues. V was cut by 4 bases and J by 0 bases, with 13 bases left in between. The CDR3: CASSTARGNSGNTIYF. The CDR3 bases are TGTGCCAGTAGTACCGCCAGGGGTAACTCTGGAAACACCATATATTTT.

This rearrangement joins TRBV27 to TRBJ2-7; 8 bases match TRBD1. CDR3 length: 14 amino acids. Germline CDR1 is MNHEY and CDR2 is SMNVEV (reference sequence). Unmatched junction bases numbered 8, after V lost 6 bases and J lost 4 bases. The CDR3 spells CASSLQGGGYEQYF. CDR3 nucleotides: TGTGCCAGCAGCTTACAGGGGGGCGGGTACGAGCAGTACTTC.

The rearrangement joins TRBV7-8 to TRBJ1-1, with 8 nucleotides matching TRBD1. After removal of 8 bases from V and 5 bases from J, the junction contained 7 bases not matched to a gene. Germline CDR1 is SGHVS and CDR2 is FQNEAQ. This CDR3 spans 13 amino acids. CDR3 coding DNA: TGTGCCAGCGGTGACAGGGGTTGGACTGAAGCTTTCTTT. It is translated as CASGDRGWTEAFF. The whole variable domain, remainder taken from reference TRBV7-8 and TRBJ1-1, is GAGVSQSPRYKVAKRGQDVALRCDPISGHVSLFWYQQALGQGPEFLTYFQNEAQLDKSGLPSDRFFAERPEGSVSTLKIQRTQQEDSAVYLCASGDRGWTEAFFGQGTRLTVV.